The present entry profiles one T cell receptor (beta chain) with its context. This entry belongs to a study of blood T cell repertoires in COVID-19. Study details: T cells, B-cell-depleted T cells, or PBMCs provided the cDNA or gDNA that served as material.

Trimming stripped 9 bases from V and 8 bases from J, with 16 bases between. The CDR3 runs 13 residues. Germline CDR1 is LNHNV and CDR2 is YYDKDF (reference sequence). In Cohort 3, a recovered donor had either two negative PCRs, clearance, or symptom resolution. The repertoire was sequenced with immunoSEQ multiplex PCR; TCRdb's copy has only in-frame clones and lacks some. Of around 250,000 clones in the sample, roughly 84% are singletons; the top ten hold 3.4%. The sequencing input was PBMCs or T cells enriched from blood (not recorded which). The sequence came from a man in his forties or fifties who had recovered from COVID-19. The chain links TRBV15 to TRBJ1-4; the D gene is possibly TRBD1 (6 bases). In DNA form, the CDR3 reads TGTGCCACTAAACAGGGAGACGGCGAAAAACTGTTTTTT. Translating it yields CATKQGDGEKLFF.